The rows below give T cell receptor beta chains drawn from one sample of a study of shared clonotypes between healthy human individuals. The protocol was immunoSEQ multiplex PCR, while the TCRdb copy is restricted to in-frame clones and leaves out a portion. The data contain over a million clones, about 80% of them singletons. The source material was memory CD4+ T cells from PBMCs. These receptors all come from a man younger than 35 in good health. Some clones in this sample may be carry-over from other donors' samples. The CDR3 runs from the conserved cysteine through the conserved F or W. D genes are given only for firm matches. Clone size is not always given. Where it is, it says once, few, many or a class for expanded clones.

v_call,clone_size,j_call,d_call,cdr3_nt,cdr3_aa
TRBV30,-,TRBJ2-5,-,TGTGCCTGGAGTATTAGGGGAGGGGGGACCCAGTACTTC,CAWSIRGGGTQYF
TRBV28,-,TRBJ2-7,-,TGTGCCAGCACCGGTCAAGACAATCTGAGGGACTTC,CASTGQDNLRDF
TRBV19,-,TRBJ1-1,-,TGTGCCAGTAGTATCATGGGGACTATGAACACTGAAGCTTTCTTT,CASSIMGTMNTEAFF
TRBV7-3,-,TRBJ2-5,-,TGTGCCAGCAGCCCATTGACGCCCCAAGAGACCCAGTACTTC,CASSPLTPQETQYF
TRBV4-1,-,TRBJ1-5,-,TGCGCCAGCAGCCAAGAGGTCGAGTCAGGGCCTAATCAGCCCCAGCATTTT,CASSQEVESGPNQPQHF
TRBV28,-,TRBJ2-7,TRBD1,TGTGCCAGCAGCGTTACAGGGGGTACCTACGAGCAGTACTTC,CASSVTGGTYEQYF
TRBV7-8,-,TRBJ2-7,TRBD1,TGTGCCAGCAGCTTAGCGAGGGACAGGGGGCTCGGCGAGCAGTACTTC,CASSLARDRGLGEQYF
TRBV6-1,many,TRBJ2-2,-,TGTGCCAGCAGTGAGGCAGGCCTTGGGATCGGGGAGCTGTTTTTT,CASSEAGLGIGELFF
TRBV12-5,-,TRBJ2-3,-,TGTGCTAGTGGTTTGGTACTACTAGTTCCCACAGATACGCAGTATTTT,CASGLVLLVPTDTQYF
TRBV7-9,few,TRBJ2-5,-,TGTGCCGCCCAAAGGATGGAGGAGACCCAGTACTTC,CAAQRMEETQYF
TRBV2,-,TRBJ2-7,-,TGTGCCAGCAGTGAGGAGGGTTTTGCCTACGAGCAGTACTTC,CASSEEGFAYEQYF
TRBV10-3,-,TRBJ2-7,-,TGTGCCATCAGTGAGAGTGTGCGTACCTACGAGCAGTACTTC,CAISESVRTYEQYF
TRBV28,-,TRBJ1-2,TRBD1,TGTGCCAGCAGTTACCCCGCAGGGGGCAACTATGGCTACACCTTC,CASSYPAGGNYGYTF
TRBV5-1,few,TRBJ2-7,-,TGCGCCAGCAGCTTGGTTTTGGCAGGGACCTACGAGCAGTACTTC,CASSLVLAGTYEQYF
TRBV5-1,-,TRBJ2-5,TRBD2,TGCGCCAGCAGCTTGCTGCTAGCGGGAGGGGAGACCCAGTACTTC,CASSLLLAGGETQYF
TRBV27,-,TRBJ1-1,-,TGTGCCAGCAGTTTAAATGGAGGGGATACTGAAGCTTTCTTT,CASSLNGGDTEAFF
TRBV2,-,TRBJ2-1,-,TGTGCCAGCCATATGCGGGGCGCGCACGGGGGCAATGAGCAGTTCTTC,CASHMRGAHGGNEQFF
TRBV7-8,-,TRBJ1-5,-,TGTGCCAGCAGCCGCATGGACGGGTCCTTCAATCAGCCCCAGCATTTT,CASSRMDGSFNQPQHF
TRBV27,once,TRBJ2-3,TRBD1,TGTGCCAGCAGTTTCCGCCCCCCCGGGACAGGTCCAGATACGCAGTATTTT,CASSFRPPGTGPDTQYF
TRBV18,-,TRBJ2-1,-,TGTGCCAGCTCACCCAGGGTCTCCTACAATGAGCAGTTCTTC,CASSPRVSYNEQFF
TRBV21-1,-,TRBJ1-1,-,TGTGCCAGCAGCAAAGTCACACTTGGGAACTCTGAAGCTTTCTTT,CASSKVTLGNSEAFF
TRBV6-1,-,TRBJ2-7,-,TGTGCCAGCAGGATGGTGGGCACTAATCCCTACGAGCAGTACTTC,CASRMVGTNPYEQYF
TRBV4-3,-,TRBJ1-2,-,TGCGCCAGCAGCCAGCTTAGGGACCAAGTTAGCTACACCTTC,CASSQLRDQVSYTF
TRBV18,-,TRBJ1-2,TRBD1,TGTGCCAGCTCACCAAGGGACAGGGGGACCTATGGCTACACCTTC,CASSPRDRGTYGYTF
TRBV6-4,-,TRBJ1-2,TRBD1,TGTGCCAGCAGTTCGACAGGGGGACAGAACTATGGCTACACCTTC,CASSSTGGQNYGYTF
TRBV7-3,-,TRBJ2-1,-,TGTGCCAGCAGCTTGACACCGAGCTCCTACAATGAGCAGTTCTTC,CASSLTPSSYNEQFF